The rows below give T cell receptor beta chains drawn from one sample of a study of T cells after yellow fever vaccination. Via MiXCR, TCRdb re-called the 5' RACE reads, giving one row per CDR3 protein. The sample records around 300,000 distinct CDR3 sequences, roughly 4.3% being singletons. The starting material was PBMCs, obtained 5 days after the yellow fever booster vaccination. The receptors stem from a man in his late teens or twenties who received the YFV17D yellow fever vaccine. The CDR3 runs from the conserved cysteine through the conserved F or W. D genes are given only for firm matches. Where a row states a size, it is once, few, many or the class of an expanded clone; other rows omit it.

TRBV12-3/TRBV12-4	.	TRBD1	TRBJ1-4	CASSAGTGVGGEKLFF	TGTGCCAGCAGTGCCGGGACAGGGGTCGGTGGGGAAAAACTGTTTTTT
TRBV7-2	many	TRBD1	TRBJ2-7	CASSLAGQGYEQYF	TGTGCCAGCAGCTTAGCCGGACAGGGTTACGAGCAGTACTTC
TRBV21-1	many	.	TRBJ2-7	CASDDRVYEQYF	TGTGCCAGCGATGACAGGGTATACGAGCAGTACTTC
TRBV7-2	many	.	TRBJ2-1	CASSLEWGGDEQFF	TGTGCCAGCAGCTTAGAGTGGGGTGGGGATGAGCAGTTCTTC
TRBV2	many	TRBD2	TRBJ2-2	CASSEFTSVYGELFF	TGTGCCAGCAGTGAATTTACTAGCGTGTACGGGGAGCTGTTTTTT
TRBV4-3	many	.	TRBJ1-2	CASSQGEGMGYTF	TGCGCCAGCAGCCAAGGCGAGGGCATGGGCTACACCTTC
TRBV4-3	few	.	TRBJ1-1	CASSQFSRGGTEAFF	TGCGCCAGCAGCCAATTCTCCCGGGGAGGAACTGAAGCTTTCTTT
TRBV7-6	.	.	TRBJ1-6	CASSLAGQGNNSPLHF	TGTGCCAGCAGCTTAGCCGGGCAGGGGAATAATTCACCCCTCCACTTT
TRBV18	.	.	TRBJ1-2	CASSPRGQGYTF	TGTGCCAGCTCACCACGAGGGCAAGGCTACACCTTC
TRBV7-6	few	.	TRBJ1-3	CASRSGFDRGNTIYF	TGTGCCAGCAGGTCAGGGTTCGATCGCGGAAACACCATATATTTT
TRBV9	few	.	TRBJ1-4	CASSPRAGSGEKLFF	TGTGCCAGCAGTCCCAGGGCAGGGTCGGGTGAAAAACTGTTTTTT